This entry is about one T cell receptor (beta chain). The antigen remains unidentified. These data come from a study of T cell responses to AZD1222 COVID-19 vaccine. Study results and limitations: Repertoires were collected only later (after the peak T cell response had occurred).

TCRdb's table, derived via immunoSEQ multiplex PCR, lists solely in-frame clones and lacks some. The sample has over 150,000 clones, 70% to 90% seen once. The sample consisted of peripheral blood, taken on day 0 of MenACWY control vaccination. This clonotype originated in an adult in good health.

The DNA for the CDR3 is TGTGCCAGCAGCGCTATACGGGACAGGAACATTCAGCCCCAGCATTTT. It specifies CASSAIRDRNIQPQHF. The J gene is TRBJ1-5, the V gene TRBV5-6; 8 bases map to TRBD1. This CDR3 has 16 amino acids. V trimming: 4 bases; J trimming: 6 bases; junction bases outside the gene matches: 12. Germline assignment: CDR1 SGHDT and CDR2 YYEEEE.